This T cell receptor (beta chain) stems from a study of T cell responses to AZD1222 COVID-19 vaccine. Findings and limits, study-wide: In a largely white British group with more females than males, clonal diversity was possibly underestimated. When two AZD1222 doses had been given, Spike-specific TCR breadth and depth rose. As reported, nearly half of all spike-specific TCRs target variant regions that are unmutated. Across the whole spike, CD4 TCRs peaked at regions 160-218 and 743-854.

The CDR3 contains 14 residues. CDR1 and CDR2 (germline): LNHDA, SQIVND (reference sequence). Trimming took 7 bases from V and 0 from J, leaving 10 bases between them. The method was immunoSEQ multiplex PCR; TCRdb's version includes in-frame clones alone and lacks a portion of them. This repertoire shows 75,000 to 95,000 clones, around 92% found once; its top ten account for around 7.1%. Comment on this clone: Its antigen is not identified.

This chain uses TRBV19 with TRBJ2-1; perhaps TRBD2 as D (5 bases). This sample comprised peripheral blood, obtained on day 0 of MenACWY control vaccination. The sequence derives from an adult in good health. In nucleotides, the CDR3 is TGTGCCAGTACACTGGGGAGCTCCTACAATGAGCAGTTCTTC. As protein: CASTLGSSYNEQFF.